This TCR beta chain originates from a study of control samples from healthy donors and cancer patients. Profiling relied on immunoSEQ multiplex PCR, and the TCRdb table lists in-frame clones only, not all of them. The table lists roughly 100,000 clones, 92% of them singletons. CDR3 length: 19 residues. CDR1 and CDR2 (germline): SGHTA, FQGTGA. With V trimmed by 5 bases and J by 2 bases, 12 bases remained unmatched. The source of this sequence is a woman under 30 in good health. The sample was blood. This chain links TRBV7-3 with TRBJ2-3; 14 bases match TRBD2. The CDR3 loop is CASSGWTSGRIRYTDTQYF. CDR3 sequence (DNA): TGTGCCAGCAGCGGATGGACTAGCGGGAGGATTAGGTACACAGATACGCAGTATTTT.